This T cell receptor beta chain was profiled in a study of T cells in localized non-small cell lung cancer (dated by TCRdb to the early 2020s). For context, the study as a whole: The study examined T cell repertoires in roughly 240 patients with early-stage NSCLC and compared tumors with uninvolved tumor-adjacent lungs. The cohort was made up of around 220 treatment-naive NSCLC patients whose localized lung tumors had been resected. Of the NSCLC patients, fewer than 150 were male and 107 were female, and the mean age was around 70 years. Findings and caveats that apply to the study as a whole: Higher T cell density in blood was associated with longer overall survival, whereas higher clonality in adjacent lung was associated with shorter survival. Uninvolved tumor-adjacent lung showed the highest T cell clonality, higher than tumor, which suggests more focused antigenic responses in the uninvolved tumor-adjacent lung. Because multi-region tumor sequencing was not performed, intratumor heterogeneity could not be ruled out. A median of about 50 of the top 100 tumor clones turned up in the paired uninvolved adjacent lung, and 25 to 35 of those clones also ranked among the top 100 of that same adjacent lung. Because the study design was exploratory, TCR variables were selected using unadjusted p-values without false-discovery rate correction.

The immunoSEQ Assay was used to sequence TCR beta CDR3 regions from DNA. In the paper's pipeline: To compute T cell density, TCR beta template counts were normalized to usable DNA, which was estimated by amplifying housekeeping genes. Using the preseqR package, richness was estimated by extrapolating to 120,000 templates for tissue samples and 400,000 templates for PBMC samples. Clonality was defined as one minus Pielou's evenness. Differential abundance testing on productive amino-acid clonotypes, with a minimum total count of 5 and an alpha of 0.1, was used to identify tissue-enriched TCRs. The Jaccard Index and the Morisita Overlap Index were used to measure how much the repertoires overlapped between compartments. GLIPH grouped TCR beta CDR3s together with public tetramer-defined viral CDR3s, and a viral motif had to include at least three viral sequences and show V-gene enrichment. TCRdb obtained this table from immuneACCESS and retained in-frame rearrangements with V and J assigned. These tables miss some clones; where compared with another copy, unresolved V genes account for less than half of the shortfall, and the remainder is unexplained. Clonal size and the V and J genes are those of that table, whereas D and trimming came from the DNA. The sample has more than 20,000 clones on record, about 88% of them singletons. The ten largest make up roughly 22% of the sample.

At diagnosis, peripheral blood, uninvolved tumor-adjacent lung and tumor were collected and stored as a combination of fresh-frozen and FFPE material. For TCR repertoire profiling, the blood samples were analyzed as peripheral blood mononuclear cells. Comment on this clone: Its antigen remains unidentified. No much larger clonotype is one base removed from it; base qualities were not supplied.

For this chain, trimming is 2 bases at the V end and 8 bases at the J end, and the number of junction bases without a gene match is 7. Based on the germline V gene, the CDR1 and CDR2 sequences are MDHEN and SYDVKM. The CDR3, cysteine through phenylalanine, is 14 amino acids long. This entry keeps only the CDR3 DNA: 42 bases, framed from base 1. This sequence originates from a man aged 40 to 75 with stage II squamous cell lung carcinoma. Here the sequenced sample was PBMCs, taken before any cancer treatment. This chain is built from TRBV28 and TRBJ1-1; 8 bases in the middle match TRBD1. For the CDR3, the sequence is CASSLQGAGVEAFF. The nucleotide sequence is TGTGCCAGCAGTTTACAGGGGGCCGGGGTAGAAGCTTTCTTT.